This TCR beta chain emerged from a study of OX40 agonist ivuxolimab in advanced cancers. Background on the study: Mean age around 60 years, range about 23 to 80; about 85% male.

Trimming took off 3 bases at V and 8 bases at J, with 13 bases between the two ends. The CDR3 is 13 residues long. Germline values: CDR1 SQVTM, CDR2 ANQGSEA. This table comes from immunoSEQ multiplex PCR, and its TCRdb copy is limited to in-frame clones, with some not included. The sample lists 25,000 to 30,000 clones, about four fifths occurring once. The V call is TRBV29-1, the J call TRBJ1-4; D might be TRBD1 (6 bases). The sequence derives from an adult with an advanced solid tumor such as melanoma, head and neck, liver or kidney cancer. Sequences were derived from CD4+ or CD8+ T cells sorted from blood, sampled in a trial of the OX40 agonist ivuxolimab. CDR3: CSVEGAEEEKLFF. The CDR3 region has the DNA TGCAGCGTTGAGGGGGCCGAGGAGGAAAAACTGTTTTTT.